This entry lists 30 T cell receptor beta chains sequenced from one sample in a study of CD8+ T cells in alopecia areata. Sequencing relied on a cDNA template that was reverse transcribed from extracted RNA. Clones were sequenced by immunoSEQ multiplex PCR, and TCRdb holds only the in-frame ones, with some missing. The sample carries over 120,000 clones, approximately 50% recorded once. The sequences come from CD4+ T cells sorted from blood, collected at week 0. All receptors come from a human donor with alopecia areata.

This clone appeared a single time. V usage is TRBV5-1 and J usage is TRBJ2-1; D may match TRBD1 or TRBD2 (6 bases each). V dropped 3 bases and J dropped 9 bases, with 19 bases sitting between them. This CDR3 has 15 residues. CDR1 is SGHRS, CDR2 YFSETQ, per germline. CDR3: CASSSLAGGLAEQFF. The CDR3 nucleotides read TGCGCCAGCAGCTCTTTGGCCGGGGGCTTGGCTGAGCAGTTCTTC.

In its sample, this clone was seen a few times. The chain carries TRBV4-3 and TRBJ2-5; 7 bases agree with TRBD2. Germline CDR1 LGHNA, CDR2 YSLEER. The CDR3 covers 16 residues. Trimming at V came to 0 bases and at J to 1 base, leaving 5 bases not matched to a gene. Written as DNA, the CDR3 is TGCGCCAGCAGCCAAGATAACGGGAGGACCCAAGAGACCCAGTACTTC. Amino acids: CASSQDNGRTQETQYF.

With respect to this clone: The same CDR3 arises from other DNA sequences in this sample as well. The chain employs TRBV30 and TRBJ1-1, with TRBD1 identical over 7 bases. The CDR3 runs 13 residues. After removal of 4 bases from V and 4 bases from J, the junction contained 6 bases not matched to a gene. The V gene's germline CDR1 is GTSNPN and CDR2 SVGIG (reference sequence). This CDR3 reads CAWTGGWGTEAFF. As DNA, the CDR3 is TGTGCCTGGACAGGGGGATGGGGCACTGAAGCTTTCTTT.

J is TRBJ2-7 and V is TRBV11-2; 7 positions match TRBD2. CDR1 is SGHAT, CDR2 FQNNGV, per germline. CDR3 size: 13 residues. The CDR3: CASSREVRNEQYF. For the CDR3, the DNA is TGTGCTTCCTCCCGGGAGGTGAGGAACGAGCAGTACTTC.

The chain carries TRBV18 and TRBJ2-7, with 11 bases matching TRBD1. Germline-derived CDR1 and CDR2 are KGHSH and LQKENI. V shed 3 bases, J shed 2 bases, and the junction held 0 bases outside the gene matches. The CDR3 length is 14 residues. The CDR3 protein is CASSPGQGAYEQYF. The CDR3, as DNA: TGTGCCAGCTCACCGGGACAGGGGGCCTACGAGCAGTACTTC.

The gene calls are TRBV29-1 and TRBJ2-3; weak D call: TRBD1 (5 bases). The CDR3 runs to 12 residues. Germline V lookup: CDR1 SQVTM, CDR2 ANQGSEA. The germline V and J ends were trimmed by 7 bases and 3 bases, with 11 bases remaining between them. CDR3 protein: CSAPSGTDTQYF. The CDR3 region has the DNA TGCAGCGCTCCATCAGGGACAGATACGCAGTATTTT.

The V call is TRBV30, the J call TRBJ1-1; a weak D match, TRBD1 (5 bases). CDR1 is GTSNPN and CDR2 is SVGIG in the germline V gene (reference sequence). This CDR3 spans 13 amino acids. V was pared by 1 base and J by 0 bases, with 6 bases between. CDR3 in amino acids: CAWSGDLNTEAFF. DNA of the CDR3: TGTGCCTGGAGTGGGGACCTGAACACTGAAGCTTTCTTT.

The chain links TRBV29-1 to TRBJ1-1, with TRBD1 as a possible D gene (5 bases). Germline V gives CDR1 SQVTM, CDR2 ANQGSEA. The CDR3 sequence is 14 residues long. V was cut by 2 bases and J by 1 base, with 11 bases left in between. The CDR3 sequence: CSVEKGRGNTEAFF. The DNA for the CDR3 is TGCAGCGTTGAAAAGGGGAGGGGGAACACTGAAGCTTTCTTT.

The V gene is TRBV6-5, the J gene TRBJ2-1; TRBD2 agrees at 11 bases. Germline V CDR1 and CDR2: MNHEY, SVGAGI. The CDR3 loop spans 15 amino acids. Losses at the gene ends were 8 bases for V and 7 bases for J; bases not matched to a gene: 10. CDR3 in amino acids: CASHSRLAGYNEQFF. The DNA for the CDR3 is TGTGCCAGCCATTCAAGACTAGCGGGATATAATGAGCAGTTCTTC.

This clone showed up just a few times. This chain connects TRBV5-4 to TRBJ2-5; no clear D. The CDR3 has 14 amino acids. Trimming took 4 bases from V and 4 from J, leaving 14 bases between them. Germline CDR1 is SGHNT and CDR2 is YYREEE (reference sequence). The CDR3 sequence is CASSLGPDRETQYF. CDR3 in DNA: TGTGCCAGCAGCCTTGGTCCAGATCGAGAGACCCAGTACTTC. The full variable domain, completed using reference TRBV5-4 and TRBJ2-5, is ETGVTQSPTHLIKTRGQQVTLRCSSQSGHNTVSWYQQALGQGPQFIFQYYREEENGRGNFPPRFSGLQFPNYSSELNVNALELDDSALYLCASSLGPDRETQYFGPGTRLLVL.

This clone was seen a few times. Other DNA sequences in this specimen translate into the identical CDR3. V is TRBV29-1 and J is TRBJ2-1, with 7 bases lining up with TRBD1. Germline V CDR1 and CDR2: SQVTM, ANQGSEA. The CDR3 has 12 residues. The V gene end was trimmed by 3 bases and the J gene end by 4 bases; junction bases not matched to a gene: 0. Here the CDR3 reads CSVETGYNEQFF. The CDR3 coding sequence is TGCAGCGTTGAGACAGGGTACAATGAGCAGTTCTTC.

The CDR3 DNA is TGTGCCAGCAGTGAAGCAGCTAGCGGGGTTCCCTACGAGCAGTACTTC. It translates to CASSEAASGVPYEQYF. This rearrangement joins TRBV2 to TRBJ2-7; 9 nucleotides agree with TRBD2. This CDR3 has 16 amino acids. The V and J ends lost 0 bases and 2 bases, in that order; junction bases with no gene match: 5. Germline CDR1 SNHLY, CDR2 FYNNEI.

This chain joins TRBV6-6 and TRBJ2-3; 14 bases line up with TRBD2. CDR1 is MNHNY, CDR2 SVGAGI, per germline (reference sequence). After removal of 7 bases from V and 6 bases from J, the junction contained 6 bases not matched to a gene. The CDR3 has 15 amino acids. CDR3 in amino acids: CASTDRTSGRDTQYF. The CDR3 DNA is TGTGCCAGCACCGATCGGACTAGCGGGAGGGATACGCAGTATTTT.

V is TRBV9 and J is TRBJ1-2, with D possibly TRBD1 on 5 matching bases. The CDR3 is made up of 14 amino acids. Trimming stripped 0 bases from V and 2 bases from J, with 8 bases between. Germline loops: CDR1 SGDLS, CDR2 YYNGEE. The DNA for the CDR3 is TGTGCCAGCAGCGTAGATGAGGGGAACTATGGCTACACCTTC. It specifies CASSVDEGNYGYTF.

This rearrangement joins TRBV6-5 to TRBJ2-4; TRBD1 agrees at 9 bases. This CDR3 is built from 12 residues. CDR1 MNHEY and CDR2 SVGAGI come from the germline V gene. The V and J ends lost 7 bases and 7 bases, in that order; junction bases with no gene match: 2. CDR3 in DNA: TGTGCCAGCAATGGACAGGGGAACATTCAGTACTTC. The encoded protein is CASNGQGNIQYF.

The gene calls are TRBV29-1 and TRBJ1-1; D is undetermined. CDR1 is SQVTM and CDR2 is ANQGSEA in the germline V gene. Deletions cut 4 bases from V and 2 bases from J, with 11 bases between. CDR3 length: 13 amino acids. The chain's CDR3 is CSVGEGGNTEAFF. The DNA of the CDR3 is TGCAGCGTTGGAGAGGGAGGCAACACTGAAGCTTTCTTT.

This clone was counted a few times. The chain couples TRBV5-1 to TRBJ2-7, with 13 bases lining up with TRBD2. J gave up 5 bases and V 4 bases, and 6 bases lay outside the gene matches. Germline CDR1 and CDR2: SGHRS and YFSETQ. The length of the CDR3 is 15 residues. DNA of the CDR3: TGCGCCAGCAGCCGGGAAGGGACTAGCGGGAACGAGCAGTACTTC. It translates to CASSREGTSGNEQYF.

The chain has TRBV30 and TRBJ1-4, with 9 bases identical to TRBD1. V was pared by 3 bases and J by 2 bases, with 10 bases of the junction left unmatched. The germline V gene has CDR1 GTSNPN and CDR2 SVGIG (reference sequence). CDR3 length: 17 residues. CDR3 DNA: TGTGCCTGGAGCCAACAGGGGGCCGGGTGGACTAATGAAAAACTGTTTTTT. Its translation is CAWSQQGAGWTNEKLFF.

The sample holds a few counts of this clone. The V gene is TRBV6-5, the J gene TRBJ1-5; TRBD1 matches 11 bases. V lost 6 bases and J lost 4; bases outside the gene matches: 5. The CDR3 is made up of 15 amino acids. The germline V gene encodes CDR1 MNHEY and CDR2 SVGAGI. The chain's CDR3 is CASSSGTGGNQPQHF. CDR3 coding DNA: TGTGCCAGCAGCTCCGGGACAGGGGGGAATCAGCCCCAGCATTTT.

V usage is TRBV11-3 and J usage is TRBJ2-1; TRBD1 agrees at 7 bases. Unmatched junction bases numbered 4, after V lost 4 bases and J lost 7 bases. CDR3 length: 13 amino acids. Germline CDR1 is SGHNT and CDR2 is YENEEA. CDR3 region: CASSSGQINEQFF. The CDR3, as DNA: TGTGCCAGCAGCTCGGGACAGATTAATGAGCAGTTCTTC.

The rearrangement joins TRBV30 to TRBJ2-5, with D tentatively TRBD1 (6 bases). The CDR3 contains 14 residues. Deletions cut 1 base from V and 4 bases from J, with 13 bases between. Germline CDR1 and CDR2: GTSNPN and SVGIG (reference sequence). The CDR3 region is CAWSGGRGLETQYF. As DNA, the CDR3 is TGTGCCTGGAGTGGAGGCAGGGGTTTAGAGACCCAGTACTTC.

This clone was observed a handful of times. The V and J genes are TRBV14 and TRBJ2-3, with D unresolved. The V end was cut by 5 bases, the J end by 5 bases, with 5 bases between. CDR3 length: 11 amino acids. The germline gives CDR1 SGHDN, CDR2 FVKESK. The CDR3 region is CASSFRDTQYF. In DNA form, the CDR3 reads TGTGCCAGCAGCTTTAGAGATACGCAGTATTTT.

This rearrangement joins TRBV15 to TRBJ2-7, with D hard to call. Germline V CDR1 and CDR2: LNHNV, YYDKDF (reference sequence). The germline V and J ends were trimmed by 0 bases and 3 bases, with 3 bases remaining between them. The CDR3 totals 12 residues. CDR3 protein: CATSRDSYEQYF. The CDR3 region has the DNA TGTGCCACCAGCAGAGACAGCTACGAGCAGTACTTC.

The genes are TRBV29-1 and TRBJ1-1; D uncertain. This CDR3 contains 14 residues. Germline CDR1 is SQVTM and CDR2 is ANQGSEA. V lost 4 bases and J 1 base, leaving 13 bases between the germline ends. CDR3 coding DNA: TGCAGCGTTGCCGAAGGCTCGGGGAACACTGAAGCTTTCTTT. Protein: CSVAEGSGNTEAFF.

V and J are TRBV7-9 and TRBJ2-5; 8 bases line up with TRBD2. V was pared by 4 bases and J by 5 bases, with 6 bases of the junction left unmatched. The germline V gene encodes CDR1 SEHNR and CDR2 FQNEAQ (reference sequence). The CDR3 has 14 residues. The CDR3 coding sequence is TGTGCCAGCAGCTCGACTAGCGCGAGGGAGACCCAGTACTTC. As protein: CASSSTSARETQYF.

This clone was counted only a few times. This sequence joins TRBV30 and TRBJ2-1, with unresolved D. The CDR3 is made up of 13 amino acids. Germline V gene data show CDR1 as GTSNPN and CDR2 as SVGIG (reference sequence). Trimming cost V 4 bases and J 9 bases, with 16 bases left between them. The CDR3 is CAWIDDLGGEQFF. DNA of the CDR3: TGTGCCTGGATAGATGACCTGGGTGGTGAGCAGTTCTTC.

This chain links TRBV19 with TRBJ1-5, with 8 bases fitting TRBD1. Trimming removed 8 bases from V and 2 bases from J; junction bases left unmatched: 5. This CDR3 has 14 residues. CDR1 and CDR2 (germline): LNHDA, SQIVND (reference sequence). The CDR3 DNA reads TGTGCCAGTCTGGGCAGGGGGCGCAATCAGCCCCAGCATTTT. Protein: CASLGRGRNQPQHF.

The chain employs TRBV30 and TRBJ2-7; 7 positions agree with TRBD2. V lost 5 bases to trimming and J lost 6 bases; unmatched junction nucleotides: 13. This CDR3 spans 14 amino acids. The V gene's germline CDR1 is GTSNPN and CDR2 SVGIG (reference sequence). The CDR3 DNA sequence: TGTGCCTGGGGAGCTCCCTCGACGGGAGGCGAGCAGTACTTC. Its translation is CAWGAPSTGGEQYF.

The chain links TRBV7-2 to TRBJ2-7; D is ambiguous. CDR3 length equals 11 residues. V dropped 3 bases and J dropped 7 bases, with 7 bases sitting between them. Germline CDR1 SGHTA, CDR2 FQGNSA. The CDR3 loop reads CASSFLGEQYF. The CDR3 DNA reads as TGTGCCAGCAGCTTCCTTGGGGAGCAGTACTTC.

The chain links TRBV29-1 to TRBJ2-7, with 9 bases identical to TRBD1. V lost 5 bases to trimming and J lost 3 bases; unmatched junction nucleotides: 8. Germline V gives CDR1 SQVTM, CDR2 ANQGSEA. The CDR3 has 14 amino acids. CDR3 region: CSVPPGGQGYEQYF. DNA for the CDR3: TGCAGCGTTCCCCCCGGGGGACAGGGCTACGAGCAGTACTTC.